This TCR beta chain was profiled in a study of shared clonotypes between healthy human individuals. Study conclusions and caveats: Among the subsets, naive ones generally showed larger estimated richness than memory ones. Non-shared clonotypes were found to have lower generation probabilities than the clonotypes that were shared by all four of the sorted-subset donors.

This clone was seen once. Its antigen remains unknown. Unmatched junction bases numbered 4, after V lost 4 bases and J lost 1 base. The CDR3 is 16 amino acids. From germline, CDR1 is SGHRS and CDR2 YFSETQ. Genomic DNA per cell subset filled all wells of several immunoSEQ plates. The table came from immunoSEQ multiplex PCR; TCRdb's copy has only in-frame clones and leaves some out. Of millions of clones listed, around 95% are singletons. The specimen was naive CD4+ T cells sorted from blood. The subset denotes: CD45RA+ positively selected. V and J are TRBV5-1 and TRBJ2-5; TRBD2 matches 13 bases. The receptor's source is a man aged 18 to 35 in good health. CDR3: CASSLGTSGVQETQYF. CDR3 sequence (DNA): TGCGCCAGCAGCCTAGGGACTAGCGGGGTCCAAGAGACCCAGTACTTC.